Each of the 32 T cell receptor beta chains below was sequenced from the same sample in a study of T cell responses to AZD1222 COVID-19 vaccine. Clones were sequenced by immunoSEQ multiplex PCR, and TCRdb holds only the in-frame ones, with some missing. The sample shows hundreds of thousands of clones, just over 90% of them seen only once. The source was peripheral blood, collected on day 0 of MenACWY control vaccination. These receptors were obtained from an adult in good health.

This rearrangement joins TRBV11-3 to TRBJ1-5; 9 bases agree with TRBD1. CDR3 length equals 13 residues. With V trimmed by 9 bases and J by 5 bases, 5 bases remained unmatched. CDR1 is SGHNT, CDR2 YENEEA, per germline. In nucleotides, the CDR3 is TGTGCCAGAAGACAGGGGGTGTATCAGCCCCAGCATTTT. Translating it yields CARRQGVYQPQHF.

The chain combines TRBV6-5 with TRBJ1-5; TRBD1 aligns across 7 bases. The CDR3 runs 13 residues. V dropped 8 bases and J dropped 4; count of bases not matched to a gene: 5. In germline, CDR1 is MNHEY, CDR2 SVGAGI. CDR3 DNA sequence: TGTGCCAGCTTGGACAGGTATAATCAGCCCCAGCATTTT. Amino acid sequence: CASLDRYNQPQHF.

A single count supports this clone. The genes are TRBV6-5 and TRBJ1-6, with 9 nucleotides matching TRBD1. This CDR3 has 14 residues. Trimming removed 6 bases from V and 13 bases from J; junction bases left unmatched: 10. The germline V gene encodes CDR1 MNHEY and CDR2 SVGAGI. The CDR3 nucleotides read TGTGCCAGCAGGACCGGGACAGGGTCCTGGCCCCTCCACTTT. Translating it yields CASRTGTGSWPLHF.

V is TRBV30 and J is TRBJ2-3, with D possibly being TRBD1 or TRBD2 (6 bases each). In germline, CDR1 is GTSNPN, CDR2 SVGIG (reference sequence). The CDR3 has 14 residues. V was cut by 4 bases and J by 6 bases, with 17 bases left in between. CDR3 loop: CAWTEGGSGDTQYF. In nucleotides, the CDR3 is TGTGCCTGGACTGAGGGGGGTTCTGGCGATACGCAGTATTTT.

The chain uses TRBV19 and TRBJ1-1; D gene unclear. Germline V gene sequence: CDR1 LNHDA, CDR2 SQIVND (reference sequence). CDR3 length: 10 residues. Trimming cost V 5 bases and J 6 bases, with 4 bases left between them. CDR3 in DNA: TGTGCCAGTAGTGGAGCTGAAGCTTTCTTT. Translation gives CASSGAEAFF.

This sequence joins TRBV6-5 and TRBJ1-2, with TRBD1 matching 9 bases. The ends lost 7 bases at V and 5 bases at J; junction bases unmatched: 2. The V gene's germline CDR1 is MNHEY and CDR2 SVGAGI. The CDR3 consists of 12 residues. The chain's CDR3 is CASNDRGYGYTF. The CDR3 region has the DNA TGTGCCAGCAACGACAGGGGGTATGGCTACACCTTC.

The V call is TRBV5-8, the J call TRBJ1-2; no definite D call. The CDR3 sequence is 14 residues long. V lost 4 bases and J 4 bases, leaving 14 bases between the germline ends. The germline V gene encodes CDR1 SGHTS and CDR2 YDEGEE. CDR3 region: CASSVDGSFYGYTF. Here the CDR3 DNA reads TGTGCCAGCAGCGTCGACGGTAGTTTCTATGGCTACACCTTC.

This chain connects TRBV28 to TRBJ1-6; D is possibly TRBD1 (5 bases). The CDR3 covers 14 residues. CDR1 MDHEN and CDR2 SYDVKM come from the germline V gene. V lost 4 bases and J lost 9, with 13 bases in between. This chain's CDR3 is CASSSPGRSSPLHF. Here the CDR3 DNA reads TGTGCCAGCAGTTCCCCGGGACGGAGTTCACCCCTCCACTTT.

Here the CDR3 DNA reads TGTGCCAGCAGCTTGGGCGGGGGGTTTAGCACAGATACGCAGTATTTT. Its protein product is CASSLGGGFSTDTQYF. The chain employs TRBV5-4 and TRBJ2-3; 8 bases are a match to TRBD2. V lost 0 bases to trimming and J lost 0 bases; unmatched junction nucleotides: 3. Germline V lookup: CDR1 SGHNT, CDR2 YYREEE (reference sequence). The CDR3 is made up of 16 amino acids.

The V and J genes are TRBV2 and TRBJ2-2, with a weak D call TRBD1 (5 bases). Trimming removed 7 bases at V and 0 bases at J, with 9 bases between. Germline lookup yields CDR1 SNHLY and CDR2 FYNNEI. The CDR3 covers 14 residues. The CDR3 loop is CASTTATNTGELFF. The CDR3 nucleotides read TGTGCCAGCACGACAGCTACGAACACCGGGGAGCTGTTTTTT.

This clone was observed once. This chain's CDR3 is CASSLEQPSSGANVLTF. The CDR3 region has the DNA TGTGCCAGCAGCTTGGAGCAGCCTTCCTCTGGGGCCAACGTCCTGACTTTC. The V and J genes are TRBV5-5 and TRBJ2-6; D not resolved. The CDR3 runs to 17 residues. Trimming removed 0 bases at V and 0 bases at J, with 10 bases between. Germline CDR1 SGHKS, CDR2 YYEKEE (reference sequence).

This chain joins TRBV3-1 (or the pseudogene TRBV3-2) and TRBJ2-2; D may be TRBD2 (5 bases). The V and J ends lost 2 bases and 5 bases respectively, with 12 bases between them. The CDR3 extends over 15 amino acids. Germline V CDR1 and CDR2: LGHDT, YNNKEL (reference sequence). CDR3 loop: CASSQSARGTGELFF. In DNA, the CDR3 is TGTGCCAGCAGCCAATCAGCTCGGGGAACCGGGGAGCTGTTTTTT.

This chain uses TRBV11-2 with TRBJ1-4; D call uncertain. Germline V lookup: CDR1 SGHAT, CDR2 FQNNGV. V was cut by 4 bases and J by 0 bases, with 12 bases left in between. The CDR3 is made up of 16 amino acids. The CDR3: CASSSILGTTNEKLFF. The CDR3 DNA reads TGTGCCAGCAGCTCTATCCTGGGGACAACTAATGAAAAACTGTTTTTT. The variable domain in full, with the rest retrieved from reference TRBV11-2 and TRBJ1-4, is EAGVAQSPRYKIIEKRQSVAFWCNPISGHATLYWYQQILGQGPKLLIQFQNNGVVDDSQLPKDRFSAERLKGVDSTLKIQPAKLEDSAVYLCASSSILGTTNEKLFFGSGTQLSVL.

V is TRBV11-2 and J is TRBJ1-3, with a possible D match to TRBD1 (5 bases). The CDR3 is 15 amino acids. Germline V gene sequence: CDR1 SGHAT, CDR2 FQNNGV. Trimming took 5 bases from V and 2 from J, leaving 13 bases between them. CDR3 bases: TGTGCCAGCAGCAACCTAAGGGGAGCTGGAAACACCATATATTTT. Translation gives CASSNLRGAGNTIYF.

CDR3 nucleotide sequence: TGTGCCAGCAGTCACGACCCCCCCAGGGGTTTAGGTGAAAAACTGTTTTTT. This translates into CASSHDPPRGLGEKLFF. The V call is TRBV6-6, the J call TRBJ1-4; tentatively, D is TRBD1 (6 bases). Between the trimmed V and J ends, which lost 5 bases and 7 bases, there was a span of 23 bases. The germline CDR1 and CDR2 sequences are MNHNY and SVGAGI (reference sequence). The CDR3 spans 17 residues.

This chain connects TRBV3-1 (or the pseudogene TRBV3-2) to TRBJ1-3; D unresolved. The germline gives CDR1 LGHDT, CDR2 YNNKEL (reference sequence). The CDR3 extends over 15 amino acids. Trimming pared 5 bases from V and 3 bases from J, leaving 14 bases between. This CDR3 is CASSSNRGIGNTIYF. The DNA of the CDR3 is TGTGCCAGCAGCAGTAACCGGGGTATTGGAAACACCATATATTTT.

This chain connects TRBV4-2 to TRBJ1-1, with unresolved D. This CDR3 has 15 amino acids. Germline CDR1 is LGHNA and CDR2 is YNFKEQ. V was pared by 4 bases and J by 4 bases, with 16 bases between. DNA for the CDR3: TGTGCCAGCAGCCGGAAAGAGCAAGGGTTCACTGAAGCTTTCTTT. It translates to CASSRKEQGFTEAFF.

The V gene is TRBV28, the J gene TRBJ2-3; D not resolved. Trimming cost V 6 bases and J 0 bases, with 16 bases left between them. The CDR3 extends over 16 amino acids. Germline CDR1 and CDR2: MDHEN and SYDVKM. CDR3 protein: CASSPGTATSTDTQYF. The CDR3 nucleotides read TGTGCCAGCAGCCCCGGAACAGCAACTAGCACAGATACGCAGTATTTT.

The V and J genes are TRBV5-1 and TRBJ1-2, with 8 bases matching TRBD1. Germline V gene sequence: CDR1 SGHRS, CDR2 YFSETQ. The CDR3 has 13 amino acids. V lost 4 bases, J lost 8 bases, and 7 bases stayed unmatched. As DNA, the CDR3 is TGCGCCAGCAGCACGACAGGGGTGGGAGGCTACACCTTC. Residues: CASSTTGVGGYTF.

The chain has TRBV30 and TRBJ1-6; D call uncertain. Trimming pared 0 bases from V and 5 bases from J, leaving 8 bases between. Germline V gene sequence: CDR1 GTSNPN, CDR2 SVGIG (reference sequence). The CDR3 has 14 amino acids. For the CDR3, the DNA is TGTGCCTGGAGTGTTTCACAAAATAATTCACCCCTCCACTTT. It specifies CAWSVSQNNSPLHF.

The CDR3: CASGVGGSFTGELFF. CDR3 nucleotides: TGTGCTAGTGGAGTGGGAGGCAGTTTCACCGGGGAGCTGTTTTTT. The chain combines TRBV12-5 with TRBJ2-2; D is possibly TRBD2 (6 bases). This CDR3 is built from 15 residues. Germline V gene lookup returns CDR1 LGHNT and CDR2 FRNRAP. V lost 6 bases to trimming and J lost 4 bases, with 15 bases between them.

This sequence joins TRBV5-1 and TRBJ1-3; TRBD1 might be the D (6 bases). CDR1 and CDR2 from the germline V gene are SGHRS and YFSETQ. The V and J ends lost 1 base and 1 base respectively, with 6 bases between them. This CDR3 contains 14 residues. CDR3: CASSLTGSGNTIYF. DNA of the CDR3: TGCGCCAGCAGCTTGACAGGGTCTGGAAACACCATATATTTT.

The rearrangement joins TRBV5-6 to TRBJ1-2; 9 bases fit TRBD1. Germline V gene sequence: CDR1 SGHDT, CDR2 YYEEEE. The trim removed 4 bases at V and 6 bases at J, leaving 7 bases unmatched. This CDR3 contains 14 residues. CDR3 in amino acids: CASSRRTGDNGYTF. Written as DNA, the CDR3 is TGTGCCAGCAGCCGAAGGACAGGGGATAATGGCTACACCTTC. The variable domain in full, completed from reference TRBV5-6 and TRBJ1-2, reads DAGVTQSPTHLIKTRGQQVTLRCSPKSGHDTVSWYQQALGQGPQFIFQYYEEEERQRGNFPDRFSGHQFPNYSSELNVNALLLGDSALYLCASSRRTGDNGYTFGSGTRLTVV.

This CDR3 is CAWSKRGPNTEAFF. CDR3 bases: TGTGCCTGGAGTAAGCGGGGTCCGAACACTGAAGCTTTCTTT. This sequence joins TRBV30 and TRBJ1-1; D is uncertain. Trimming pared 2 bases from V and 1 base from J, leaving 11 bases between. The germline V gene encodes CDR1 GTSNPN and CDR2 SVGIG (reference sequence). The CDR3 is made up of 14 amino acids.

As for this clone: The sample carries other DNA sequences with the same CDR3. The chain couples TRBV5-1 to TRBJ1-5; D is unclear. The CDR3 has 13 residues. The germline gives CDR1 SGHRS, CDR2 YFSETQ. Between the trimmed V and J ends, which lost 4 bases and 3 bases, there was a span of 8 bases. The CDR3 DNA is TGCGCCAGCAGCCTAGACACCAATCAGCCCCAGCATTTT. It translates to CASSLDTNQPQHF.

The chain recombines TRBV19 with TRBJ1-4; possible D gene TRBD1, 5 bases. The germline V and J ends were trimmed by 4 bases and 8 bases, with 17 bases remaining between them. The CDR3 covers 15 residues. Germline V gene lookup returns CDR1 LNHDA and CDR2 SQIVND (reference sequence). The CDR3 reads CASSKTGGASEKLFF. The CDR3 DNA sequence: TGTGCCAGTAGTAAAACAGGTGGGGCAAGCGAAAAACTGTTTTTT.

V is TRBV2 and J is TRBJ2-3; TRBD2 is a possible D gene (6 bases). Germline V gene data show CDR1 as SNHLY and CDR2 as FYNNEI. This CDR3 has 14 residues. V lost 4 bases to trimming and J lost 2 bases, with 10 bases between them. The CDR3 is CASSGAGFTDTQYF. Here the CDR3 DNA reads TGTGCCAGCAGTGGGGCGGGGTTCACAGATACGCAGTATTTT.

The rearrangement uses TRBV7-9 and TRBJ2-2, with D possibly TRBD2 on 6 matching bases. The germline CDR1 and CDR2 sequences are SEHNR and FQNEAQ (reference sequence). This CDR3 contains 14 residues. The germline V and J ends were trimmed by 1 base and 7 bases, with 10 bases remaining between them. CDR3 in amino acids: CASSLEVSGGELFF. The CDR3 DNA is TGTGCCAGCAGCTTAGAAGTTAGCGGCGGGGAGCTGTTTTTT. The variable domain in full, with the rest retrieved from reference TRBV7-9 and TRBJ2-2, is DTGVSQNPRHKITKRGQNVTFRCDPISEHNRLYWYRQTLGQGPEFLTYFQNEAQLEKSRLLSDRFSAERPKGSFSTLEIQRTEQGDSAMYLCASSLEVSGGELFFGEGSRLTVL.

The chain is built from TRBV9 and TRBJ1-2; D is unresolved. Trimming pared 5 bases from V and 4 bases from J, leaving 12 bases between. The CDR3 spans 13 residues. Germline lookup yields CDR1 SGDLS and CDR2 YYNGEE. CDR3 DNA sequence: TGTGCCAGCAGGGATGGGAGTTCCTATGGCTACACCTTC. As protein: CASRDGSSYGYTF.

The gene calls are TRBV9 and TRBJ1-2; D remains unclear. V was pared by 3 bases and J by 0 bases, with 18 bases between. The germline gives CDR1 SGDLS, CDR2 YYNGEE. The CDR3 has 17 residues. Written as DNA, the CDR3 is TGTGCCAGCAGCGCCCCCTATGAGGGTCGAGCTAACTATGGCTACACCTTC. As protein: CASSAPYEGRANYGYTF. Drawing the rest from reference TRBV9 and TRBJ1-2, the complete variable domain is DSGVTQTPKHLITATGQRVTLRCSPRSGDLSVYWYQQSLDQGLQFLIQYYNGEERAKGNILERFSAQQFPDLHSELNLSSLELGDSALYFCASSAPYEGRANYGYTFGSGTRLTVV.

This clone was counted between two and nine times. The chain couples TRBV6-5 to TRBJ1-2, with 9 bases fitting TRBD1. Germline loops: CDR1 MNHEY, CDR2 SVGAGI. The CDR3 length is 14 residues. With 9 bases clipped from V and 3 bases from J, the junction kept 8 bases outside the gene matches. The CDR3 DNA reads TGTGCCAGTAGACAGGGGGAGCAAGACTATGGCTACACCTTC. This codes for CASRQGEQDYGYTF.

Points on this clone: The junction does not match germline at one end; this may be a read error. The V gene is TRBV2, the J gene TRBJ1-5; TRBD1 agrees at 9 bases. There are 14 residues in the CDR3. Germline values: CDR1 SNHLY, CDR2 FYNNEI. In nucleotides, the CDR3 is TGTGCCAGCAGGGAAGACAGGGGGAATCAGCCCCAGCATTTT. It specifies CASREDRGNQPQHF.